This T cell receptor (beta chain) was observed in a study of shared clonotypes between healthy human individuals. Each sorted subset replicate got 200 ng genomic DNA, roughly 30,000 genomes. Clones were sequenced by immunoSEQ multiplex PCR, and TCRdb holds only the in-frame ones, with some missing. Of around 1.9 million clones in the sample, 93% were seen once. Notes on this clone: The antigen is not known.

Naive CD8 cells were CD45RO-negative, positively selected for CCR7, excluding terminally differentiated effector memory CD45RA+ cells. General study points: Relative to their counterparts shared across all four donors, non-shared clonotypes exhibited diminished generation probabilities.

Trimming removed 1 base at V and 3 bases at J, with 13 bases between. Germline V lookup: CDR1 MDHEN, CDR2 SYDVKM. The CDR3 spans 15 residues. The clonotype was recovered from a man aged 18 to 29 in good health. Some clones in this sample may be carry-over from other donors' samples. The V call is TRBV28, the J call TRBJ2-7; tentatively, D is TRBD1 (7 bases). Input material: naive CD8+ T cells from PBMCs. CDR3 coding DNA: TGTGCCAGCAGTTTATCACCTCAGGGGGGCTACGAGCAGTACTTC. The encoded protein is CASSLSPQGGYEQYF.